The text below deals with one T cell receptor (beta chain). The sample is drawn from a study of control samples from healthy donors and cancer patients. Sequenced by immunoSEQ multiplex PCR; TCRdb stores in-frame clones only, minus some. The sample records about 130,000 clones, about 95% being singletons. With 8 bases removed from V and 7 bases from J, the gap between germline ends came to 11 bases. Germline V gives CDR1 ENHRY, CDR2 SYGVKD. CDR3 length: 11 residues. The sample consisted of blood. The clonotype comes from a man aged 30 to 39 in good health. This rearrangement joins TRBV10-3 to TRBJ1-2; D is undetermined. The chain's CDR3 is CAIGRALGYTF. The CDR3 DNA follows: TGTGCCATCGGACGGGCCCTTGGCTACACCTTC.